This is a list of T cell receptor beta chains from one sample in a study of shared clonotypes between healthy human individuals. The assay was immunoSEQ multiplex PCR, and TCRdb's table has in-frame clones only and misses some. The table records more than 450,000 clones, 79% of them present only once. Sequenced sample: PBMCs. These receptors originate from a woman in her 40s in good health. Some clones in this sample may be carry-over from other donors' samples. Each CDR3 is given without its conserved first and last residue. Each record gives: CDR3 protein, J gene, D gene, V gene. A D gene is named only where the DNA matches it firmly.

ASSSGPGGDYGYT | TRBJ1-2 | NA | TRBV5-1
ASSIWSGREADTQY | TRBJ2-3 | TRBD2 | TRBV19
ASSSGTGDTDTQY | TRBJ2-3 | TRBD1 | TRBV5-6
ASSSSAGTVNLGTYEQY | TRBJ2-7 | TRBD1 | TRBV5-5
ASCPGDRGFDEQY | TRBJ2-7 | TRBD1 | TRBV28
ASSPPTRDTIY | TRBJ1-3 | NA | TRBV18
ASSPQPKSNYGYT | TRBJ1-2 | NA | TRBV28
ASSVAWDRESGNTIY | TRBJ1-3 | TRBD1 | TRBV9
ASSETGLAGDNEQF | TRBJ2-1 | TRBD2 | TRBV2
ASSVGLSNTGELF | TRBJ2-2 | NA | TRBV5-4
ASSLAGTDEAF | TRBJ1-1 | NA | TRBV5-1
ASSLGQGRSQETQY | TRBJ2-5 | NA | TRBV5-6
AISAGQGTVTYEQY | TRBJ2-7 | NA | TRBV6-1